The present T cell receptor (beta chain) was sequenced within a study of cytomegalovirus exposure and HLA in healthy donors. For the study at large: Counted in an early data release were some 81 million unique TCRs from HLA-typed donors.

PCR employed 60 Vbeta and 13 Jbeta primers. Here immunoSEQ multiplex PCR was the method, and the copy in TCRdb shows in-frame clones only, minus some. The sample includes more than 95,000 clones, under 85% seen only once; the top ten take about 6.3%. As concerns this clone: The antigen is not known.

With V trimmed by 4 bases and J by 0 bases, 1 base remained unmatched. There are 15 residues in the CDR3. The germline V gene encodes CDR1 MNHNY and CDR2 SVGAGI (reference sequence). Study outcomes and limitations: A later analysis associated 16,951 TCR beta sequences with HLA alleles at a 0.05 false discovery rate. As was reported, the HLA-A and HLA-B alleles of most subjects were accurately predicted from TCR beta sequences. The authors enumerated over 150 TCR beta chains as linked to cytomegalovirus.

V gene TRBV6-6 combines with J gene TRBJ1-4, with 8 positions matching TRBD1. This receptor was taken from a man younger than 35 in good health and CMV-seronegative. Material for sequencing was PBMCs. The CDR3 protein is CASSWDRTTNEKLFF. In DNA form, the CDR3 reads TGTGCCAGCAGTTGGGACAGGACAACTAATGAAAAACTGTTTTTT.